The 19 T cell receptor beta chains below come from one sample, sequenced in a study of cytotoxic CD8 clonotypes in ibrutinib-treated CLL. Profiled with immunoSEQ multiplex PCR; TCRdb holds only in-frame clones, not every one. Of some 350,000 clones in the sample, roughly 67% are singletons; the top ten hold just under 6.5%. The material sequenced was PBMCs, taken after 36 months of ibrutinib treatment. The receptors come from a human donor with chronic lymphocytic leukemia.

This clone came up once. The CDR3 DNA sequence: TGTGCCAGCAGCTTGGGGCGGGAGAACTACAATGAGCAGTTCTTC. Translated, it gives CASSLGRENYNEQFF. The V call is TRBV5-4, the J call TRBJ2-1; TRBD2 matches at 7 bases. The CDR3 has 15 residues. After removal of 0 bases from V and 3 bases from J, the junction contained 3 bases not matched to a gene. Germline CDR1 is SGHNT and CDR2 is YYREEE (reference sequence).

The rearrangement links TRBV10-2 to TRBJ2-7; 7 bases map to TRBD1. The germline V gene encodes CDR1 WSHSY and CDR2 SAAADI. The CDR3 is 16 amino acids. Trimming cost V 4 bases and J 2 bases; bases outside gene matches: 11. The CDR3 spells CASSGPTKGAAYEQYF. The CDR3 DNA follows: TGCGCCAGCAGTGGGCCGACTAAGGGGGCAGCCTACGAGCAGTACTTC.

This clone was observed a handful of times. The V gene is TRBV4-1, the J gene TRBJ2-3; a possible D gene is TRBD1 (6 bases). Germline V gives CDR1 MGHRA, CDR2 YSYEKL. V lost 2 bases and J lost 6, with 6 bases in between. The CDR3 loop spans 12 amino acids. This CDR3 reads CASSQRGDTQYF. CDR3 DNA: TGCGCCAGCAGCCAAAGGGGGGATACGCAGTATTTT.

V usage is TRBV9 and J usage is TRBJ2-5; 7 nucleotides match TRBD2. In germline, CDR1 is SGDLS, CDR2 YYNGEE. Germline trimming cut 4 bases from V and 4 bases from J; bases unmatched to any gene: 10. The CDR3 loop spans 15 amino acids. The CDR3 here is CASSLPTPGGETQYF. CDR3 DNA sequence: TGTGCCAGCAGCCTACCAACACCGGGGGGAGAGACCCAGTACTTC.

The chain combines TRBV18 with TRBJ1-2; D not resolved. Trimming pared 3 bases from V and 0 bases from J, leaving 17 bases between. The CDR3 covers 17 residues. Germline CDR1 reads KGHSH; CDR2 reads LQKENI. The CDR3 here is CASSPPLSGDTNYGYTF. CDR3 in DNA: TGTGCCAGCTCACCGCCCCTCTCAGGTGATACTAACTATGGCTACACCTTC.

The chain uses TRBV6-1 and TRBJ1-5; 8 bases map to TRBD1. This CDR3 region has 20 residues. The V gene's germline CDR1 is MNHNS and CDR2 SASEGT. With V trimmed by 1 base and J by 2 bases, 16 bases remained unmatched. In DNA, the CDR3 is TGTGCCAGCAGTGAAGGAGGTAGTTGGCTTTACAGGGGGGGCAATCAGCCCCAGCATTTT. Its translation: CASSEGGSWLYRGGNQPQHF.

V is TRBV9 and J is TRBJ2-5; the D gene is possibly TRBD2 (7 bases). Trimming pared 1 base from V and 5 bases from J, leaving 15 bases between. This CDR3 spans 15 amino acids. Looked up from germline, CDR1 is SGDLS and CDR2 is YYNGEE. CDR3 in amino acids: CASSVLRGAEETQYF. CDR3 coding DNA: TGTGCCAGCAGCGTACTTCGGGGGGCGGAGGAGACCCAGTACTTC.

The chain uses TRBV4-1 and TRBJ2-7, with D hard to call. CDR3 length: 15 amino acids. V was shortened by 0 bases and J by 4 bases, with 13 bases between the two germline ends. Germline V gene sequence: CDR1 MGHRA, CDR2 YSYEKL. For the CDR3, the DNA is TGCGCCAGCAGCCAAGATCGATCTAGACTTTACGAGCAGTACTTC. This codes for CASSQDRSRLYEQYF.

Remarks on this clone: Other nucleotide sequences from this sample produce the same CDR3. V usage is TRBV5-1 and J usage is TRBJ1-2; D is unclear. The CDR3 loop spans 12 amino acids. Deletions cut 1 base from V and 7 bases from J, with 8 bases between. CDR1 and CDR2 from the germline V gene are SGHRS and YFSETQ. The CDR3 region has the DNA TGCGCCAGCAGCTTGACCGGTCGTGGCTACACCTTC. Translated, it gives CASSLTGRGYTF. Variable domain in full (rest from reference TRBV5-1 and TRBJ1-2): KAGVTQTPRYLIKTRGQQVTLSCSPISGHRSVSWYQQTPGQGLQFLFEYFSETQRNKGNFPGRFSGRQFSNSRSEMNVSTLELGDSALYLCASSLTGRGYTFGSGTRLTVV.

The genes are TRBV5-1 and TRBJ2-2; 7 nucleotides match TRBD1. Germline V gene sequence: CDR1 SGHRS, CDR2 YFSETQ. The CDR3 spans 16 residues. V was pared by 4 bases and J by 0 bases, with 6 bases of the junction left unmatched. The CDR3 nucleotides read TGCGCCAGCAGCCGACAGGGTTCGACGAACACCGGGGAGCTGTTTTTT. Translated, it gives CASSRQGSTNTGELFF.

The V and J genes are TRBV29-1 and TRBJ1-1; the D gene is possibly TRBD1 (5 bases). The V end was cut by 3 bases, the J end by 5 bases, with 19 bases between. Germline assignment: CDR1 SQVTM and CDR2 ANQGSEA. This CDR3 is 15 amino acids long. The DNA of the CDR3 is TGCAGCGTTGATGGCAGGGAGGGTAGGGGAACTGAAGCTTTCTTT. This translates into CSVDGREGRGTEAFF.

In this sample, this clone turned up once. The chain's CDR3 is CASSLEYSGKKYF. Here the CDR3 DNA reads TGTGCCAGCAGCTTAGAATACAGCGGGAAGAAGTACTTC. The V gene is TRBV7-2, the J gene TRBJ2-7; 7 nucleotides match TRBD2. The CDR3 covers 13 residues. Germline trimming cut 1 base from V and 11 bases from J; bases unmatched to any gene: 8. Germline-derived CDR1 and CDR2 are SGHTA and FQGNSA.

This chain joins TRBV11-2 and TRBJ2-7; 9 nucleotides line up with TRBD2. Germline V lookup: CDR1 SGHAT, CDR2 FQNNGV. V lost 5 bases to trimming and J lost 7 bases; unmatched junction nucleotides: 9. This CDR3 region has 14 residues. The CDR3 coding sequence is TGTGCCAGCAGCCCCTGGCTGCGGGAGGGGGAGCAGTACTTC. Residues: CASSPWLREGEQYF.

J is TRBJ2-1 and V is TRBV29-1; no clear D gene. CDR3 length equals 13 residues. CDR1 SQVTM and CDR2 ANQGSEA come from the germline V gene. The V end lost 1 base, the J end lost 5 bases, and 9 bases lay between the germline ends. The CDR3 DNA sequence: TGCAGCGTTGAAGCGCTAGTAAACAATGAGCAGTTCTTC. Protein: CSVEALVNNEQFF.

The rearrangement links TRBV14 to TRBJ2-7; D may be TRBD1 (8 bases). CDR1 and CDR2 from the germline V gene are SGHDN and FVKESK. The CDR3 has 15 residues. The V and J ends lost 1 base and 5 bases respectively, with 15 bases between them. The CDR3, as DNA: TGTGCCAGCAGCCAAGGGACAGGGAGGGTACACGAGCAGTACTTC. Translated: CASSQGTGRVHEQYF.

CDR3 loop: CASRVAGGGLTGELFF. The CDR3 DNA is TGCGCCAGCAGAGTAGCGGGAGGTGGGTTAACCGGGGAGCTGTTTTTT. This chain links TRBV10-2 with TRBJ2-2; 10 bases agree with TRBD2. Germline V gene data show CDR1 as WSHSY and CDR2 as SAAADI. V shed 6 bases, J shed 5 bases, and the junction held 9 bases outside the gene matches. The CDR3 spans 16 residues.

This clone was seen only a few times. J is TRBJ1-1 and V is TRBV25-1, with D uncertain. The germline gives CDR1 MGHDK, CDR2 SYGVNS. Trimming stripped 8 bases from V and 1 base from J, with 14 bases between. There are 14 residues in the CDR3. The CDR3 sequence: CASGDWQANTEAFF. CDR3 DNA: TGTGCCAGCGGGGATTGGCAGGCGAACACTGAAGCTTTCTTT.

Turning to this clone: Other DNA sequences in the sample encode the same CDR3. The chain links TRBV6-1 to TRBJ2-7, with unresolved D. V shed 6 bases and J shed 0 bases, with 6 bases lying between them. Germline CDR1 reads MNHNS; CDR2 reads SASEGT. CDR3 length equals 12 residues. CDR3 residues: CASRADSYEQYF. The CDR3 DNA reads as TGTGCCAGCAGAGCCGACTCCTACGAGCAGTACTTC.

This rearrangement joins TRBV19 to TRBJ1-5, with D tentatively TRBD1 (6 bases). This CDR3 is 15 amino acids long. V lost 1 base, J lost 10 bases, and 17 bases lay in between. Per germline, CDR1 LNHDA and CDR2 SQIVND (reference sequence). This CDR3 is CASSIGRGNDLPQHF. The CDR3 bases are TGTGCCAGTAGTATAGGCAGGGGCAACGATTTACCCCAGCATTTT.